Listed below are T cell receptor beta chains from one sample, sequenced in a study of control samples from healthy donors and cancer patients. TCRdb's copy holds only in-frame clones and misses some; the assay was immunoSEQ multiplex PCR. The data hold 90,000 to 150,000 clones, with approximately 90% observed a single time. Sequenced input: blood. The receptors here all came from a woman aged 18-30 years in good health. Each CDR3 is given with its conserved first and last residue. A clone size is listed for some rows: how often the clone was seen (once, few, many), or a class if it is expanded.

cdr3_length clone_size v_call cdr3_aa
16 - TRBV5-6 CASSLTSGGYTGELFF
14 - TRBV21-1 CASKRTEISYGYTF
14 - TRBV18 CASSPAAQNYGYTF
14 - TRBV19 CASSISLAEETQYF
16 - TRBV4-3 CASSQDITGSGYGYTF
14 - TRBV6-5 CASRPGGLGSPLHF
15 - TRBV18 CASSELDSERTEAFF
13 - TRBV23-1 CAGTGGCTGELFF
16 - TRBV9 CASSVGSSGASYEQYF
14 - TRBV24-1 CATSGQVSTDTQYF
18 - TRBV7-3 CASSWRVLLAGVPNEQYF
18 - TRBV7-3 CASSLRGLAVLTGNEQFF
15 - TRBV10-3 CAISDLGLSNQPQHF
15 - TRBV29-1 CSVGDRGAGANVLTF
13 - TRBV20-1 CSASFTGVDGYTF
14 - TRBV5-1 CASSLEDRVQTQYF
12 - TRBV27 CASSIPQGTQYF
16 once TRBV6-2/TRBV6-3 CASSYSGYRVVTEAFF
15 - TRBV6-2/TRBV6-3 CASGLRDSSGNTIYF
15 - TRBV9 CASSVLPGEGEKLFF
16 - TRBV2 CASSGGSGTGTDTQYF
21 - TRBV20-1 CSASLGLGQGARVGSIETQYF
16 few TRBV4-3 CASSQDSFYGGGGYTF
16 - TRBV6-4 CASSDSEQGRTYEQYF
15 - TRBV7-9 CASSLEVGRYNEQFF
18 - TRBV29-1 CSVPSGTGTTSGANVLTF
15 once TRBV21-1 CASSPLGTGQETQYF
17 - TRBV28 CASSFPLSLASSYEQYF
19 - TRBV24-1 CATSDSAPGQGWGQETQYF
16 - TRBV21-1 CASSRHRAKRYNEQFF
13 - TRBV2 CASSRDRGYEQYF
15 - TRBV29-1 CSVERWAGNSYEQYF
13 - TRBV5-1 CASSLGQIETQYF
14 - TRBV6-1 CASSEGPGGETQYF
19 - TRBV5-1 CASSSSIGGTGVMNTEAFF
18 - TRBV18 CASSPNQQGGGTKNIQYF
13 once TRBV18 CASSPPDRYEQYF
17 - TRBV2 CASSRAQKKGVLYGYTF
15 - TRBV7-9 CASSLEQNYNSPLHF
15 - TRBV7-2 CASSDYGGSGNTIYF
14 once TRBV27 CASSLTHRDYEQYF
18 - TRBV29-1 CSVEGTKSPRQGLTEAFF
15 - TRBV19 CASSRGQGGSYEQYF
14 - TRBV7-3 CASSLSGLTDTQYF
15 - TRBV5-4 CASSGDRRRGEKLFF
16 - TRBV7-2 CASSRQGLLYQETQYF
15 - TRBV4-3 CASSPSWFSGEKLFF
16 - TRBV28 CASSHYGTGGTGELFF
18 - TRBV7-9 CASSLGLQGFATNEKLFF
12 - TRBV7-8 CASSQKNLAQYF
13 - TRBV7-3 CASSFGAYQTQYF
14 - TRBV18 CASSPDTSEETQYF
14 - TRBV9 CASSVSGAGTEAFF
17 once TRBV15 CATSRVRDRDSNQPQHF
13 - TRBV9 CASSVGRGTEAFF
15 - TRBV9 CASSVELGRTDTQYF
16 - TRBV15 CATSTRTGKINYGYTF
15 - TRBV15 CATSRGPTGDYGYTF
12 - TRBV4-3 CASSGMGYEQYF